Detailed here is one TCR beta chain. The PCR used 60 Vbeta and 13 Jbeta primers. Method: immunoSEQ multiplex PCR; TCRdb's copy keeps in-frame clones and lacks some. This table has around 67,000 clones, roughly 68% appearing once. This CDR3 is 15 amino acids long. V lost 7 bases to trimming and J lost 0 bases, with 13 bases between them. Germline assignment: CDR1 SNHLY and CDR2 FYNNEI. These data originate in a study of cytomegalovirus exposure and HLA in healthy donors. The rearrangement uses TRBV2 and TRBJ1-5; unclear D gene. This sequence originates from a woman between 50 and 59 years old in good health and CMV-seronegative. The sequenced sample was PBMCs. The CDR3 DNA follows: TGTGCCAGCACTTCTTTACTTAATAGCAATCAGCCCCAGCATTTT. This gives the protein CASTSLLNSNQPQHF.